A selection of T cell receptor beta chains follows, all from one sample in a study of blood T cell repertoires in COVID-19. Here immunoSEQ multiplex PCR was the method, and the copy in TCRdb shows in-frame clones only, minus some. The sample includes around 100,000 clones, about 90% of them seen just once. The sequencing sample was made of peripheral blood. These receptors were taken from a woman in her fifties or sixties with acute or convalescent COVID-19. Each CDR3 is given with its conserved first and last residue. Each record gives: J gene, V gene, clone size, D gene, CDR3 DNA, CDR3 protein. D genes are given only for firm matches. Part of the rows lack a size; the others show once, few, many or a class for expanded clones.

TRBJ1-2 | TRBV30 | few | TRBD1 | TGTGCCTGGAGTCCCCCGGACAGGGACGGATACTATGGCTACACCTTC | CAWSPPDRDGYYGYTF
TRBJ1-2 | TRBV5-1 | - | - | TGCGCCAGCAGCAAGACAGCTAACTATGGCTACACCTTC | CASSKTANYGYTF
TRBJ1-1 | TRBV5-1 | - | - | TGCGCCAGCAGCTTGAGTCAGAAGAACACTGAAGCTTTCTTT | CASSLSQKNTEAFF
TRBJ1-1 | TRBV23-1 | - | - | TGCGCCATAGGGAGAGAAGCTTTCTTT | CAIGREAFF
TRBJ1-1 | TRBV6-5 | - | TRBD1 | TGTGCCAGCGGACAGGGACAAGTTGAAGCTTTCTTT | CASGQGQVEAFF
TRBJ2-6 | TRBV19 | - | - | TGTGCCAGTAGTGCCAACGTTCAGGGCAGACTAGGCGCTGGGGCCAACGTCCTGACTTTC | CASSANVQGRLGAGANVLTF
TRBJ2-1 | TRBV4-1 | - | - | TGCGCCAGCAGCCAAGATCGAGGGTTTCGTGAGCAGTTCTTC | CASSQDRGFREQFF
TRBJ2-2 | TRBV7-3 | - | TRBD2 | TGTGCCAGCAGCCGCGGGACTAGCGGGAGGGCCGTCACCGGGGAGCTGTTTTTT | CASSRGTSGRAVTGELFF
TRBJ2-2 | TRBV2 | - | - | TGTGCCAGCAGTAACCTAAATACCGGGGAGCTGTTTTTT | CASSNLNTGELFF
TRBJ1-5 | TRBV19 | - | - | TGTGCCAGTAGTTCAGGGCCTAACAATCAGCCCCAGCATTTT | CASSSGPNNQPQHF
TRBJ1-1 | TRBV7-9 | - | - | TGTGCCAGCCGACCTTCTCAACAGGTCGAAGCTTTCTTT | CASRPSQQVEAFF
TRBJ1-1 | TRBV2 | - | - | TGTGCCAGCAGTGCTCGGGGGGCAGGTGGCACTGAAGCTTTCTTT | CASSARGAGGTEAFF
TRBJ2-3 | TRBV11-2 | - | TRBD2 | TGTGCCAGCAGGCCAGCGGGAGGCGGGGATACGCAGTATTTT | CASRPAGGGDTQYF
TRBJ1-6 | TRBV7-9 | - | - | TGTGCCAGCAGCTTAGACGGGTTTACACCCCTCCACTTT | CASSLDGFTPLHF
TRBJ2-3 | TRBV5-1 | - | - | TGCGCCAGCAGTTATCGGGGCGGGACCGCAGATACGCAGTATTTT | CASSYRGGTADTQYF
TRBJ1-1 | TRBV4-1 | many | - | TGCGCCAGCAGCCAACAAAACCTCATGGAGAGCACTGAAGCTTTCTTT | CASSQQNLMESTEAFF
TRBJ1-6 | TRBV7-9 | - | TRBD1 | TGTGCCAGCAGCACAGGACAGGGGATTAATTCACCCCTCCACTTT | CASSTGQGINSPLHF
TRBJ2-7 | TRBV9 | few | - | TGTGCCAGCAGCGTAGCCCTTTCAGGGGCTCCCTACGAGCAGTACTTC | CASSVALSGAPYEQYF
TRBJ1-6 | TRBV7-2 | once | - | TGTGCCAGCAGCTTAGCCCGAGATAATTCACCCCTCCACTTT | CASSLARDNSPLHF
TRBJ1-1 | TRBV12-5 | - | - | TGTGCTAGTGGTTTGCCTAACAGGGCTGAAGCTTTCTTT | CASGLPNRAEAFF
TRBJ2-6 | TRBV14 | once | - | TGTGCCAGCAGCGTAAGGGGGGGCGCTGGGGCCAACGTCCTGACTTTC | CASSVRGGAGANVLTF
TRBJ1-1 | TRBV24-1 | - | TRBD1 | TGTGCCACCAGCCTGACAGGGCGTACTGAAGCTTTCTTT | CATSLTGRTEAFF
TRBJ2-7 | TRBV10-3 | - | - | TGTGCCATCAGGTCCTCAGGGGCTGATAAGTACTTC | CAIRSSGADKYF
TRBJ1-4 | TRBV6-6 | few | - | TGTGCCAGCAGCCGAACCAAAGGGGGAAAACTGTTTTTT | CASSRTKGGKLFF
TRBJ1-2 | TRBV29-1 | - | - | TGCAGCGTTGTTACGGACAGCTATGGCTACACCTTC | CSVVTDSYGYTF
TRBJ1-2 | TRBV9 | - | TRBD1 | TGTGCCAGCAGCCCAAACACAGGGGTTCGTGGCTACACCTTC | CASSPNTGVRGYTF
TRBJ1-2 | TRBV5-4 | - | - | TGTGCCAGCAGCTCAGGAGGTGTTAACTATGGCTACACCTTC | CASSSGGVNYGYTF
TRBJ2-2 | TRBV5-1 | - | TRBD1 | TGCGCCAGCAGCCGGGACAGGGCCAACACCGGGGAGCTGTTTTTT | CASSRDRANTGELFF
TRBJ1-1 | TRBV2 | - | - | TGTGCCAGCGGGCCGGGGAGACAACACTCAGAAGCTTTCTTT | CASGPGRQHSEAFF
TRBJ2-3 | TRBV19 | - | TRBD2 | TGTGCCAGTAGCCTACCGGGACTAGGGGTCACAGATACGCAGTATTTT | CASSLPGLGVTDTQYF
TRBJ1-1 | TRBV5-4 | - | - | TGTGCCAGCAGCTTGGCAGGCCTTAGGACTGAAGCTTTCTTT | CASSLAGLRTEAFF
TRBJ1-5 | TRBV7-9 | - | - | TGTGCCAGCAGCTTAGCGTTGCACGGGGTTGAGCCCCAGCATTTT | CASSLALHGVEPQHF
TRBJ1-4 | TRBV2 | - | TRBD1 | TGTGCCAGCAGAAGGACAGGGTCGGTTCCAACTAATGAAAAACTGTTTTTT | CASRRTGSVPTNEKLFF
TRBJ2-2 | TRBV10-3 | - | - | TGTGCCATCAGTGAACAGTTAGCCGGGGAGCTGTTTTTT | CAISEQLAGELFF
TRBJ2-6 | TRBV3-1/TRBV3-2 | - | - | TGTGCCAGCAGCCTTTCCATCTCTGGGGCCAACGTCCTGACTTTC | CASSLSISGANVLTF
TRBJ2-3 | TRBV12-3/TRBV12-4 | - | - | TGTGCCAGCGGGCTAAGGGGTGGGGATACGCAGTATTTT | CASGLRGGDTQYF
TRBJ1-2 | TRBV4-2 | - | - | TGTGCCAGCAGTGGCGGGACGGCCAACTATGGCTACACCTTC | CASSGGTANYGYTF
TRBJ2-2 | TRBV7-9 | - | TRBD2 | TGTGCCAGCAGCCCCAGGGCTAGCGGGAGGAACACCGGGGAGCTGTTTTTT | CASSPRASGRNTGELFF
TRBJ1-5 | TRBV13 | few | - | TGTGCCAGCAGCCCACATCGTCAGAGCAATCAGCCCCAGCATTTT | CASSPHRQSNQPQHF
TRBJ2-5 | TRBV28 | - | TRBD1 | TGTGCCAGCAGCACGACAGGGCAAGAGACCCAGTACTTC | CASSTTGQETQYF